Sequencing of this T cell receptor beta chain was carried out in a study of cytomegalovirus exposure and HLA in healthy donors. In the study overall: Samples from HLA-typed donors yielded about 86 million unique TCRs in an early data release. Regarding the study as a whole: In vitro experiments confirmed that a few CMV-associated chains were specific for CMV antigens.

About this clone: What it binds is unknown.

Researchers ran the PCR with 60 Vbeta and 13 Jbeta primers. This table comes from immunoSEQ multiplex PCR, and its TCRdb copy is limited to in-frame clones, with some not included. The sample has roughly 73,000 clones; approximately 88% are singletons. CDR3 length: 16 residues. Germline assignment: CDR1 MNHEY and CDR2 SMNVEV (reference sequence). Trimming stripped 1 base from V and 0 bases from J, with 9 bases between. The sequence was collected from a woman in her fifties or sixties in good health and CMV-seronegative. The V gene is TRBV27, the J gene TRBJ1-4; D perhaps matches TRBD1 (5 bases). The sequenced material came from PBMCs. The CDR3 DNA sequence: TGTGCCAGCAGTTTATATCCGGGGGCAACTAATGAAAAACTGTTTTTT. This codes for CASSLYPGATNEKLFF. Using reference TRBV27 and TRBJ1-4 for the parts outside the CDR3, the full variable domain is EAQVTQNPRYLITVTGKKLTVTCSQNMNHEYMSWYRQDPGLGLRQIYYSMNVEVTDKGDVPEGYKVSRKEKRNFPLILESPSPNQTSLYFCASSLYPGATNEKLFFGSGTQLSVL.